A single sample gave rise to the 19 T cell receptor beta chains below, sequenced in a study of esophageal squamous cell carcinoma under preoperative chemotherapy. Time point of the sample: after preoperative PTX-NDP chemotherapy. TCRdb used MiXCR to reprocess the PCR reads, holding one entry per CDR3 protein. This table holds around 30,000 distinct CDR3 sequences, 40% to 60% found once. The specimen was collected from a patient given preoperative chemotherapy. Receptors originate from a human donor with esophageal squamous cell carcinoma. The donor label of this sample is uncertain.

On this clonotype: Relative to the germline gene, one junction end is altered; a read error may explain this. The CDR3, as DNA: TGTGCCAGCAGTATCTCGGGACTAGCGGTGGAGTCCCGGTATTTC. Residues: CASSISGLAVESRYF. This rearrangement joins TRBV7-2 to TRBJ2-5, with 11 nucleotides matching TRBD2. The CDR3 spans 15 residues. CDR1 and CDR2 (germline): SGHTA, FQGNSA.

The V gene is TRBV10-3, the J gene TRBJ2-2; either TRBD1 or TRBD2 may supply D (5 bases each). This CDR3 is 13 amino acids long. V dropped 10 bases and J dropped 16 bases, with 25 bases sitting between them. Per germline, CDR1 ENHRY and CDR2 SYGVKD. The CDR3 bases are TGTGCCACCCGGGATAGCTACACCGGGACGCAGTTTTTT. Its protein product is CATRDSYTGTQFF.

The chain is built from TRBV7-6 and TRBJ1-1; tentatively, D is TRBD1 (6 bases). The CDR3 is made up of 17 amino acids. The V gene's germline CDR1 is SGHVS and CDR2 FNYEAQ. Deletions cut 7 bases from V and 5 bases from J, with 26 bases between. CDR3 bases: TGTGCCAGCACCCTGGGGGTCCAGGGGACCATCGGTACTGAAGCTTTCTTT. This sequence encodes CASTLGVQGTIGTEAFF.

This clonotype was counted a single time. The V and J genes are TRBV20-1 and TRBJ2-5, with D perhaps matching TRBD1 (5 bases). V was pared by 0 bases and J by 4 bases, with 15 bases between. CDR3 length: 15 residues. Germline values: CDR1 DFQATT, CDR2 SNEGSKA (reference sequence). The CDR3 is CSARDLAGIGETQYF. The CDR3 coding sequence is TGCAGTGCTAGAGATCTCGCAGGGATAGGAGAGACCCAGTACTTC.

This clonotype has at least ten counts. This rearrangement joins TRBV11-2 to TRBJ2-3; 15 bases align to TRBD2. Per germline, CDR1 SGHAT and CDR2 FQNNGV. The CDR3 spans 16 residues. V trimming: 4 bases; J trimming: 3 bases; junction bases outside the gene matches: 2. The CDR3 sequence is CASSSGLAGGTDTQYF. The CDR3 DNA reads as TGTGCCAGCAGCTCGGGACTAGCGGGGGGAACAGATACGCAGTATTTT.

The table lists this clonotype with many counts. The chain links TRBV7-2 to TRBJ2-1; D is unresolved. Germline V lookup: CDR1 SGHTA, CDR2 FQGNSA. This CDR3 comprises 15 residues. The V and J ends lost 2 bases and 4 bases respectively, with 12 bases between them. The CDR3 DNA reads TGTGCCAGCAGCTTATCGTCGATCGTTTACAATGAGCAGTTCTTC. This sequence encodes CASSLSSIVYNEQFF. The whole variable domain, filled in from reference TRBV7-2 and TRBJ2-1, reads GAGVSQSPSNKVTEKGKDVELRCDPISGHTALYWYRQSLGQGLEFLIYFQGNSAPDKSGLPSDRFSAERTGGSVSTLTIQRTQQEDSAVYLCASSLSSIVYNEQFFGPGTRLTVL.

This clonotype was counted between two and nine times. The rearrangement joins TRBV7-3 to TRBJ2-2; 10 bases agree with TRBD2. CDR1 is SGHTA, CDR2 FQGTGA, per germline. This CDR3 is built from 16 residues. Losses at the gene ends were 4 bases for V and 2 bases for J; bases not matched to a gene: 4. Written as DNA, the CDR3 is TGTGCCAGCAGCTCCTTAGCGGGGGGTAACACCGGGGAGCTGTTTTTT. Translating gives CASSSLAGGNTGELFF.

This chain connects TRBV7-7 to TRBJ2-1, with a tentative D call TRBD2 (5 bases). The CDR3 is made up of 14 amino acids. Trimming left V 5 bases short and J 13 bases short, with 21 bases between. Germline CDR1 is SSHAT and CDR2 is FNYEAQ (reference sequence). In nucleotides, the CDR3 is TGTGCCAGCAGCCTCACCGGGAACCAAGAGACCCAGTTCTTC. Amino acid sequence: CASSLTGNQETQFF.

This clonotype was observed a handful of times. The V gene is TRBV12-3 or TRBV12-4, the J gene TRBJ2-1; the D is unclear. The CDR3 has 15 residues. Trimming took 2 bases from V and 7 from J, leaving 15 bases between them. CDR3 sequence reads: CASSLSKGKLNEQFF. CDR3 nucleotides: TGTGCCAGCAGTTTATCCAAGGGCAAGTTGAATGAGCAGTTCTTC.

This clonotype was seen only a few times. The chain recombines TRBV7-2 with TRBJ2-5; tentative D call: TRBD1 (5 bases). V was pared by 3 bases and J by 2 bases, with 10 bases between. CDR1 and CDR2 (germline): SGHTA, FQGNSA. The CDR3 sequence is 14 residues long. The CDR3 region is CASSFRAGQETQYF. The CDR3 DNA is TGTGCCAGCAGCTTTAGGGCAGGGCAAGAGACCCAGTACTTC. Combining the CDR3 with reference TRBV7-2 and TRBJ2-5 gives the whole variable domain GAGVSQSPSNKVTEKGKDVELRCDPISGHTALYWYRQSLGQGLEFLIYFQGNSAPDKSGLPSDRFSAERTGGSVSTLTIQRTQQEDSAVYLCASSFRAGQETQYFGPGTRLLVL.

This chain links TRBV12-3 or TRBV12-4 with TRBJ2-1; D perhaps matches TRBD2 (5 bases). The CDR3 spans 14 residues. Trimming removed 1 base from V and 9 bases from J, with 13 bases in between. The CDR3 is CASSLVGLALEQFF. Here the CDR3 DNA reads TGTGCCAGCAGTTTAGTTGGGCTAGCTCTTGAGCAGTTCTTC.

This clonotype has more than one count but fewer than ten. One junction end disagrees with the germline gene, perhaps due to a read error. This chain joins TRBV28 and TRBJ2-5; no firm D call. The CDR3 runs to 14 residues. From germline, CDR1 is MDHEN and CDR2 SYDVKM. DNA for the CDR3: TGTGCCAGCAGTTTTGTAGCAGACCAAGAGACCCAGTATTTC. Amino acids: CASSFVADQETQYF.

V gene TRBV7-8 combines with J gene TRBJ2-5; D possibly corresponds to TRBD1 (5 bases). Germline V lookup: CDR1 SGHVS, CDR2 FQNEAQ. V was shortened by 1 base and J by 8 bases, with 8 bases between the two germline ends. The CDR3 totals 12 residues. The CDR3 here is CASSLVTGTQYF. The DNA of the CDR3 is TGTGCCAGCAGCTTAGTCACAGGCACCCAGTACTTC.

This clonotype occurred a few times. V is TRBV7-8 and J is TRBJ2-7; a weak D match, TRBD2 (6 bases). V dropped 2 bases and J dropped 3 bases, with 8 bases sitting between them. Per germline, CDR1 SGHVS and CDR2 FQNEAQ. This CDR3 is built from 13 residues. The CDR3 loop reads CASSLRRGYEQYF. The DNA for the CDR3 is TGTGCCAGCAGCTTACGGAGGGGCTACGAGCAGTACTTC.

In regard to this clonotype: A read error may account for a junction end that differs from germline. The rearrangement links TRBV7-2 to TRBJ2-3, with D perhaps being TRBD1 or TRBD2 (5 bases each). The CDR3 consists of 14 residues. Per germline, CDR1 SGHTA and CDR2 FQGNSA. Here the CDR3 DNA reads TGTGCGGGCAGCTGGGACCGTGACACAGATACGCAGTACTTT. Its protein product is CAGSWDRDTDTQYF.

This clonotype was observed a handful of times. The chain employs TRBV7-2 and TRBJ2-7; 7 bases fit TRBD1. J was trimmed by 7 bases and V by 4 bases; bases with no gene match: 7. CDR1 is SGHTA and CDR2 is FQGNSA in the germline V gene. This CDR3 has 13 amino acids. CDR3 region: CASSSSQGNEQYF. The CDR3 region has the DNA TGTGCCAGCAGCTCCTCACAGGGGAATGAGCAGTACTTC.

To note about this clonotype: An end of the junction does not agree with germline; a read error may underlie this. The chain employs TRBV7-3 and TRBJ2-4, with D perhaps matching TRBD2 (5 bases). The germline V gene has CDR1 SGHTA and CDR2 FQGTGA. This CDR3 spans 13 amino acids. CDR3 in amino acids: CATGLGAKDTQYF. CDR3 nucleotide sequence: TGTGCCACGGGGTTGGGAGCCAAAGATACGCAGTATTTC.

Here the CDR3 reads CASSDRTSGGTNTGTLFF. The CDR3 DNA follows: TGTGCCAGCAGCGATAGAACTAGCGGGGGGACGAACACCGGTACGCTGTTTTTT. V and J are TRBV7-6 and TRBJ2-2; 12 nucleotides line up with TRBD2. The CDR3 totals 18 residues. The J segment lost 13 bases and the V segment lost 5 bases, leaving 20 bases of the junction unmatched. The germline gives CDR1 SGHVS, CDR2 FNYEAQ. Based on the CDR3 plus reference TRBV7-6 and TRBJ2-2, the full variable domain is GAGVSQSPRYKVTKRGQDVALRCDPISGHVSLYWYRQALGQGPEFLTYFNYEAQQDKSGLPNDRFSAERPEGSISTLTIQRTEQRDSAMYRCASSDRTSGGTNTGTLFFGEGSRLTVL.

This clonotype has a handful of counts. CDR3 coding DNA: TGTGCCAGCAGCTTAAACCGGAGGGCAGGGGAGCAGTTCTTC. Translation: CASSLNRRAGEQFF. The chain links TRBV7-2 to TRBJ2-1; the D gene is possibly TRBD2 (6 bases). The V gene lost 2 bases and the J gene lost 10 bases, with 15 bases spanning the gap. Germline V lookup: CDR1 SGHTA, CDR2 FQGNSA. This CDR3 is 14 amino acids long.